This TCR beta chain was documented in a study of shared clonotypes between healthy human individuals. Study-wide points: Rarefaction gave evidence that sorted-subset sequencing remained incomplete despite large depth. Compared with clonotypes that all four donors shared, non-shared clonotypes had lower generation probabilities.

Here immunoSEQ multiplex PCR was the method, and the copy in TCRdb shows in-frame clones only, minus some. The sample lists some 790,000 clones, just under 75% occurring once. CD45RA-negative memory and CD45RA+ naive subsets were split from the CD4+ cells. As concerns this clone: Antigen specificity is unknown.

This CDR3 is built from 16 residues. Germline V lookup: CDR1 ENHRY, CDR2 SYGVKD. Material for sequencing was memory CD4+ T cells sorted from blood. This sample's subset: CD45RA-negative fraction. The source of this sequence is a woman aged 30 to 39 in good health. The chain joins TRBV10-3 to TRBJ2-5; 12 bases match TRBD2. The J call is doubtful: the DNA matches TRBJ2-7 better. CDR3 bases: TGTGCCATCAGTGATCCGACTAGCGGGAGCAACCACGAGCAGTACTTC. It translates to CAISDPTSGSNHEQYF.